This entry concerns a single T cell receptor (beta chain). The data were obtained in a study of molecular identifiers for immune sequencing clone quantification. Germline trimming cut 3 bases from V and 1 base from J; bases unmatched to any gene: 5. The length of the CDR3 is 16 residues. TCRdb passed the PCR reads through MiXCR, listing each CDR3 protein once. The sample lists around 94,000 distinct CDR3 sequences; 35% were seen once. Sequences were obtained from naive CD8+ T cells from blood, with Jurkat cell RNA spiked in. Subset denoted: FACS-sorted CD8+CD4-CCR7+CD45RA+ naive T cells. This chain joins TRBV12-3 or TRBV12-4 and TRBJ2-2; 7 bases map to TRBD2. This TCR was sampled from a human donor in good health. Some libraries in this study had Jurkat cell RNA spiked in. As DNA, the CDR3 is TGTGCCAGCAGTTTGGTCGAGCGGGAGAACACCGGGGAGCTGTTTTTT. This gives the protein CASSLVERENTGELFF.